This T cell receptor (beta chain) emerged from a study of shared clonotypes between healthy human individuals. Study-wide background: Donors were a couple of women and three men aged 18 to 49. Findings of the study overall: Clonotypes shared by all four donors outscored non-shared clonotypes in generation probability. Of the naive CD4 clonotypes, roughly 5.5% were shared across a handful of donors.

The naive CD8 subset, CD45RO-negative cells positively selected for CCR7, excluded terminally differentiated effector memory CD45RA+ cells. V lost 5 bases, J lost 4 bases, and 14 bases stayed unmatched. CDR3 length: 18 amino acids. Germline CDR1 is SEHNR and CDR2 is FQNEAQ (reference sequence). Profiling relied on immunoSEQ multiplex PCR, and the TCRdb table lists in-frame clones only, not all of them. The sample lists about 820,000 clones; around 93% were seen once. To note about this clone: Its antigen is as yet unknown.

The TCR sequence derives from a man aged 30 to 39 in good health. V is TRBV7-9 and J is TRBJ1-4; TRBD1 matches 9 bases. Input material: naive CD8+ T cells sorted from blood. The CDR3 region is CASSGRDRDPPFNEKLFF. Written as DNA, the CDR3 is TGTGCCAGCAGCGGCCGGGACAGGGACCCGCCTTTTAATGAAAAACTGTTTTTT. Full variable domain (missing parts from reference TRBV7-9 and TRBJ1-4): DTGVSQNPRHKITKRGQNVTFRCDPISEHNRLYWYRQTLGQGPEFLTYFQNEAQLEKSRLLSDRFSAERPKGSFSTLEIQRTEQGDSAMYLCASSGRDRDPPFNEKLFFGSGTQLSVL.